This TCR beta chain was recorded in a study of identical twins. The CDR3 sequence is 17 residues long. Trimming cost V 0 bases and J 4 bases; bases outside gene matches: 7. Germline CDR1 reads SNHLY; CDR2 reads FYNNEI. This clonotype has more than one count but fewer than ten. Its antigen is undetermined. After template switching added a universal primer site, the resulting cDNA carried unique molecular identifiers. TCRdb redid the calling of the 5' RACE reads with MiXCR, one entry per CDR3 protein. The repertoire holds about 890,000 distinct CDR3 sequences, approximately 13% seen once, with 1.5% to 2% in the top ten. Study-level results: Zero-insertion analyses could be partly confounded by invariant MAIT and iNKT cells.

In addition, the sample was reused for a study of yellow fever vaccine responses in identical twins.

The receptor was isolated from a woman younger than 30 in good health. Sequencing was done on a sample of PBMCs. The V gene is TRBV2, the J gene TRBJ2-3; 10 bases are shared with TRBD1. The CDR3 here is CASSEARGQGSADTQYF. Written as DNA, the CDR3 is TGTGCCAGCAGTGAAGCGCGGGGACAGGGGAGCGCAGATACGCAGTATTTT.